The T cell receptor (beta chain) under discussion was sequenced for a study of radiation and T cells in renal cell carcinoma. Regarding the study as a whole: Tumor samples were small regions of approximately 1.1 g. In blood, top tumor clones expanded by 2 weeks, shrinking by 4. No pretreatment tumor biopsies were available for baseline clonotypes.

This clone has just a few counts. Its antigen is currently unknown. Treatment meaning: 15 Gy SBRT to primary tumor, nephrectomy 4 weeks later. Profiling relied on immunoSEQ multiplex PCR, and the TCRdb table lists in-frame clones only, not all of them. The sample lists 10,000 to 15,000 clones; roughly a third were seen once. The CDR3 covers 14 residues. Germline values: CDR1 KGHSH, CDR2 LQKENI. V lost 4 bases and J lost 8; bases outside the gene matches: 5. This material consisted of tumor tissue, taken from a patient whose treatment included radiotherapy and nephrectomy. This chain connects TRBV18 to TRBJ1-5, with TRBD1 matching over 10 bases. This sequence originates from a man between 60 and 70 years old with renal cell carcinoma. The CDR3 DNA reads as TGTGCCAGCTCACAAATGACAGGGGGCGAGCCCCAGCATTTT. It yields the protein CASSQMTGGEPQHF.